One and the same sample provided the 9 T cell receptor beta chains below, sequenced in a study of spatial heterogeneity in lung cancer. TCRdb reprocessed the 5' RACE reads with MiXCR, giving one entry per CDR3 protein. The sample includes around 95,000 distinct CDR3 sequences, approximately 4% of them seen just once. For these receptors, no antigen is known. General study results and limits: Tumor mutation counts were tracked by expanded intratumoral alpha and beta TCR counts.

Time point here: sample taken at primary tumor resection. Source: lung tumor tissue, taken at surgery. These receptors were obtained from a male donor with early-stage non-small cell lung cancer.

This chain links TRBV21-1 with TRBJ2-2; the D call TRBD1 from the table was never checked on the DNA. TRBV21-1 corresponds to a pseudogene. This CDR3 is built from 15 residues. The DNA of the CDR3 is TGTGCCAGCAGGACAGGGGGCCTGGGCACCGGGGAGCTGTTTTTT. Its translation is CASRTGGLGTGELFF.

This clonotype was detected many times. The V call is TRBV2, the J call TRBJ2-1; 7 bases line up with TRBD1. Germline lookup yields CDR1 SNHLY and CDR2 FYNNEI. The V and J ends lost 5 bases and 8 bases, in that order; junction bases with no gene match: 3. This CDR3 has 12 residues. Written as DNA, the CDR3 is TGTGCCAGCAGTCGACAGGGAGATGAGCAGTTCTTC. It yields the protein CASSRQGDEQFF.

This clonotype was found many times. This sequence joins TRBV3-1 and TRBJ2-7, with a weak D call TRBD2 (5 bases). The CDR3 has 12 amino acids. Trimming removed 10 bases from V and 2 bases from J, with 12 bases in between. Per the germline V gene, CDR1 is LGHDT and CDR2 is YNNKEL (reference sequence). The CDR3 here is CATETEAYEQYF. The CDR3 DNA follows: TGTGCCACCGAGACGGAGGCCTACGAGCAGTACTTC.

This clonotype was counted ten times or more. The rearrangement links TRBV27 to TRBJ1-1; D is perhaps TRBD1 (6 bases). Germline CDR1 MNHEY, CDR2 SMNVEV (reference sequence). This CDR3 region has 14 residues. With 6 bases removed from V and 4 bases from J, the gap between germline ends came to 15 bases. In DNA, the CDR3 is TGTGCCAGCAGGCCGTTGGGGGGCATCACTGAAGCTTTCTTT. Translated, it gives CASRPLGGITEAFF.

This clonotype was seen ten or more times. The junction departs from the called germline gene at one end, perhaps through a read error. The chain joins TRBV7-7 to TRBJ2-3; 12 bases are shared with TRBD2. Germline values: CDR1 SSHAT, CDR2 FNYEAQ (reference sequence). This CDR3 contains 16 residues. The CDR3: CASSPRLAGGTDTQYF. The CDR3 bases are TGTGCTAGCAGCCCTCGACTAGCGGGGGGCACAGATACGCAGTATTTT.

This clonotype was seen a few times. The chain couples TRBV6-5 to TRBJ2-7; no clear D. CDR1 is MNHEY and CDR2 is SVGAGI in the germline V gene. V was trimmed by 7 bases and J by 7 bases, leaving 23 bases between them. This CDR3 has 15 residues. CDR3 in DNA: TGTGCCAGCACAGCAGGTGAAGGAACCTTCAGTGAGCAGTACTTC. Its translation: CASTAGEGTFSEQYF.

There are many counts of this clonotype. This chain connects TRBV28 to TRBJ2-5; 8 bases are a match to TRBD1. After removal of 2 bases from V and 3 bases from J, the junction contained 11 bases not matched to a gene. Germline V gene lookup returns CDR1 MDHEN and CDR2 SYDVKM. This CDR3 has 17 residues. In DNA, the CDR3 is TGTGCCAGCAGTTTACCGGCTCGGACAGGGAGTAAAGAGACCCAGTACTTC. Amino acid sequence: CASSLPARTGSKETQYF.

This clonotype has only a few counts. It may be a read error: a sequence one base away is much more abundant. V is TRBV6-5 and J is TRBJ2-6; D not certain. The CDR3 spans 15 residues. Germline V gene data show CDR1 as MNHEY and CDR2 as SVGAGI. Here the CDR3 DNA reads TGTGCCAGCAGACAATTTACCTCTGGGACCAACGTCCTGACTTTC. This gives the protein CASRQFTSGTNVLTF.

A few counts support this clonotype. Sequence at one end of the junction differs from germline and may be a read error. This chain joins TRBV27 and TRBJ2-7; 9 bases line up with TRBD2. From germline, CDR1 is MNHEY and CDR2 SMNVEV (reference sequence). This CDR3 spans 13 amino acids. Written as DNA, the CDR3 is TGTGCCAGCAGTCCCGGGACTAGCTTTTTAAGGAACTTC. Protein product: CASSPGTSFLRNF.